The present T cell receptor (beta chain) was sequenced within a study of OX40 agonist ivuxolimab in advanced cancers. Study overall: Patients with hepatocellular carcinoma, melanoma, renal cell or head and neck cancer made up the dose-escalation patients. It was permissible to have had prior anti-PD-1, anti-PD-L1 or anti-CTLA-4 therapy, and around 43% had some. Regarding the study as a whole: Among some nonresponders, normalized T-cell clonal expansion was also low. Partial responders receiving 0.1-3.0 mg/kg showed among the lowest clonal expansion.

Assay used: immunoSEQ multiplex PCR; TCRdb lists only in-frame clones, some missing. The data show 15,000 to 20,000 clones, with approximately 78% seen just once and approximately 25% held by the top ten. Regarding this clone: Its antigen is currently unknown.

The germline V gene encodes CDR1 PRHDT and CDR2 FYEKMQ (reference sequence). This CDR3 has 13 residues. V lost 0 bases and J 6 bases, leaving 8 bases between the germline ends. This clonotype was obtained from an adult with an advanced solid tumor such as melanoma, head and neck, liver or kidney cancer. This sample comprised CD4+ or CD8+ T cells sorted from blood, obtained in a trial of the OX40 agonist ivuxolimab. The chain uses TRBV13 and TRBJ1-2; no definite D call. CDR3 amino acids: CASSLGPDDGYTF. CDR3 bases: TGTGCCAGCAGCTTAGGCCCTGACGATGGCTACACCTTC.